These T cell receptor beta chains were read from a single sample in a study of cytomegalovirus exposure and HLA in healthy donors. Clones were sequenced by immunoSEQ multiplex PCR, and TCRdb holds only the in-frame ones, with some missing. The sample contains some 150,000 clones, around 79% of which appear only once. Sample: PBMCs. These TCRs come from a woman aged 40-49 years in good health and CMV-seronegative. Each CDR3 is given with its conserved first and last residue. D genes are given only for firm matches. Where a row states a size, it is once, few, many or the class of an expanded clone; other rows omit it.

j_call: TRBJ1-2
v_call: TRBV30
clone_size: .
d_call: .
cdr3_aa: CAWSLGEDYGYTF
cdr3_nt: TGTGCCTGGAGCCTAGGGGAGGACTATGGCTACACCTTC

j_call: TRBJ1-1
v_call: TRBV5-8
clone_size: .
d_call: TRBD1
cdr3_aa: CASSGGRGPGNTEAFF
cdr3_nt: TGTGCCAGCAGCGGGGGCAGGGGGCCGGGGAACACTGAAGCTTTCTTT

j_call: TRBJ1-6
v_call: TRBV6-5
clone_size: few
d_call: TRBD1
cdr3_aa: CASSYSWTGRNSPLHF
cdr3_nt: TGTGCCAGCAGTTACTCCTGGACAGGGCGAAATTCACCCCTCCACTTT

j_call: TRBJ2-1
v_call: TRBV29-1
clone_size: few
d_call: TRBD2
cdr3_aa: CSVDWGGSYNEQFF
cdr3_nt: TGCAGCGTTGATTGGGGGGGGTCCTACAATGAGCAGTTCTTC

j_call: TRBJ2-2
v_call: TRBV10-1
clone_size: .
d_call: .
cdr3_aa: CASNRHREGTGELFF
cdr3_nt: TGCGCCAGCAACCGCCACAGGGAGGGCACCGGGGAGCTGTTTTTT

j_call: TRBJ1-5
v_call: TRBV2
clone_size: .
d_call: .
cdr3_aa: CASTQGNQPQHF
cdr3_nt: TGTGCCAGTACTCAGGGCAATCAGCCCCAGCATTTT

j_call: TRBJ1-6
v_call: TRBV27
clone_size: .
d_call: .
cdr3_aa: CASSLSRAYYNSPLHF
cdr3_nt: TGTGCCAGCAGTTTATCGAGGGCTTATTATAATTCACCCCTCCACTTT

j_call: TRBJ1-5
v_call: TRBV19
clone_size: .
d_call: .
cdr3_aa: CASSIGIRGQPQHF
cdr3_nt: TGTGCCAGCAGTATAGGGATCCGAGGACAGCCCCAGCATTTT

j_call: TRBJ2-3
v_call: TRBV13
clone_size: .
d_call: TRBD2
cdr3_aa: CASSARLLAGGDFETDTQYF
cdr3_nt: TGTGCCAGCAGCGCCCGTCTACTAGCGGGGGGGGATTTCGAGACAGATACGCAGTATTTT

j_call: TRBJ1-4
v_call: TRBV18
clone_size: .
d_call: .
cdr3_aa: CASSPRQGEEKLFF
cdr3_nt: TGTGCCAGCTCACCACGCCAGGGTGAAGAAAAACTGTTTTTT

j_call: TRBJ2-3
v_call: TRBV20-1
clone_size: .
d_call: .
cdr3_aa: CSAPKDTQYF
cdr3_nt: TGCAGTGCTCCTAAGGATACGCAGTATTTT

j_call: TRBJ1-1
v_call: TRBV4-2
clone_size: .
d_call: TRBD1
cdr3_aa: CASSQAGRTGGNTEAFF
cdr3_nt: TGTGCCAGCAGCCAAGCAGGGAGGACAGGGGGAAACACTGAAGCTTTCTTT

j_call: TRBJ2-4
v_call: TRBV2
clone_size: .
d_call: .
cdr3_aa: CASTIDLAKNIQYF
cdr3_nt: TGTGCCAGCACCATAGACTTAGCCAAAAACATTCAGTACTTC

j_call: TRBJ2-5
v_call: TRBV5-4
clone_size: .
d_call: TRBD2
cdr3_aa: CASSLGAGGQEETQYF
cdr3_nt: TGTGCCAGCAGCTTGGGAGCGGGGGGGCAGGAAGAGACCCAGTACTTC

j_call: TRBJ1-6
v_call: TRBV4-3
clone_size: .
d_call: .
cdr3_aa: CASSQALQGGSPLHF
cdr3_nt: TGCGCCAGCAGCCAAGCGCTCCAGGGAGGCTCACCCCTCCACTTT

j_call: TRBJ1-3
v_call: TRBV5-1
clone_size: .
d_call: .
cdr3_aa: CASSLEKQETGNTIYF
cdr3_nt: TGCGCCAGCAGCTTGGAAAAACAGGAAACTGGAAACACCATATATTTT

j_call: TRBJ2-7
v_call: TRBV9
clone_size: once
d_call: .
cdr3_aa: CASSVGQAVYEQYF
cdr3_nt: TGTGCCAGCAGCGTAGGACAGGCTGTCTACGAGCAGTACTTC

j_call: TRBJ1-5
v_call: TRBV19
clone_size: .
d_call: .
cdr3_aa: CASRFKDQPQHF
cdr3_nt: TGTGCCAGCAGGTTTAAGGATCAGCCCCAGCATTTT

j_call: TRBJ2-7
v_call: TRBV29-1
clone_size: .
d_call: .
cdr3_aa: CSAAGDSRSYEQYF
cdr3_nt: TGCAGCGCCGCCGGGGACTCCCGCTCCTACGAGCAGTACTTC

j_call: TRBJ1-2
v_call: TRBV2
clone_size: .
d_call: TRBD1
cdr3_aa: CASIELGQGSGYTF
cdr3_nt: TGTGCCAGCATCGAACTAGGACAGGGCAGTGGCTACACCTTC

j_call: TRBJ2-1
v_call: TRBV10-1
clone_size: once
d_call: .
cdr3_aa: CASSEQGYLSYNEQFF
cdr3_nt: TGCGCCAGCAGTGAGCAGGGGTATCTCTCCTACAATGAGCAGTTCTTC

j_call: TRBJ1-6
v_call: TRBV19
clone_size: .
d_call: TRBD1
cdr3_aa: CASSPSGQGVPLHF
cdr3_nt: TGTGCCAGTAGTCCCTCGGGACAGGGGGTACCCCTCCACTTT

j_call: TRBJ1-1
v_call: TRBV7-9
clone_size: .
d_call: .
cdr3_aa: CASSTGYTEAFF
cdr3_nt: TGTGCCAGCTCTACGGGATACACTGAAGCTTTCTTT

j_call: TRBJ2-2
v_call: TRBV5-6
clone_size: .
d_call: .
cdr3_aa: CASSAGAAKIGELFF
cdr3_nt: TGTGCCAGCAGCGCAGGGGCAGCGAAGATCGGGGAGCTGTTTTTT

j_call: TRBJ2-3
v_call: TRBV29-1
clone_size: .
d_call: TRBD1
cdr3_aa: CSVEGGTGTDTQYF
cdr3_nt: TGCAGCGTTGAAGGAGGGACAGGGACAGATACGCAGTATTTT

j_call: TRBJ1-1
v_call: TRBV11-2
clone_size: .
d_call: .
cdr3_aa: CASSSGLYTEAFF
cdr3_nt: TGTGCCAGCAGCTCAGGGTTATACACTGAAGCTTTCTTT

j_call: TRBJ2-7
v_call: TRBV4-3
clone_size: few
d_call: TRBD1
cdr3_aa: CASSLDRVTQYF
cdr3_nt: TGCGCCAGCAGCCTCGACAGGGTTACGCAGTACTTC

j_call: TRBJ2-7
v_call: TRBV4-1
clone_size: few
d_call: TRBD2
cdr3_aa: CASSRPGTRTYEQYF
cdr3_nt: TGCGCCAGCAGCCGCCCCGGGACTAGGACGTACGAGCAGTACTTC

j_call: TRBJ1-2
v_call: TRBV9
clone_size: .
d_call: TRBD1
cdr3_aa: CASSVGDREYGYTF
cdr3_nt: TGTGCCAGCAGCGTAGGGGACAGGGAGTATGGCTACACCTTC

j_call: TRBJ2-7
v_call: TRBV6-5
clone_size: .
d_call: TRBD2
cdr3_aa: CASRETAGDSYEQYF
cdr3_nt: TGTGCCAGCAGGGAAACTGCGGGAGACTCCTACGAGCAGTACTTC

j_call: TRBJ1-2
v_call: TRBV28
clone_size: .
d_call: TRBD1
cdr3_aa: CASSQQGPDSYGYTF
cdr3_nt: TGTGCCAGCAGCCAACAGGGGCCCGACTCCTATGGCTACACCTTC

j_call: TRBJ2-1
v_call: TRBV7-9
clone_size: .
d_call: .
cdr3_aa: CASSSRQVRNNEQFF
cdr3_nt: TGTGCCAGCAGCTCCCGACAGGTGCGGAACAATGAGCAGTTCTTC

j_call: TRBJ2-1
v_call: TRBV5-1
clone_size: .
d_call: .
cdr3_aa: CASSIGGIQYNEQFF
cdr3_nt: TGCGCCAGCAGTATAGGGGGAATCCAATACAATGAGCAGTTCTTC

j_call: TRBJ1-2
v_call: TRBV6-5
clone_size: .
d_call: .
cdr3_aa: CASSYSDSTGRGYTF
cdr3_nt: TGTGCCAGCAGTTACTCTGACTCGACGGGGAGGGGCTACACCTTC

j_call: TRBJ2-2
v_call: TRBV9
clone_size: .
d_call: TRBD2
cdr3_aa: CASSVEAGGLSGGELFF
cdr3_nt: TGTGCCAGCAGCGTAGAAGCGGGGGGGCTCTCGGGCGGGGAGCTGTTTTTT

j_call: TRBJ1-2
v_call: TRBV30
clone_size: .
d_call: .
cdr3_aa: CAWKDRNYGYTF
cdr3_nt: TGTGCCTGGAAAGACAGGAACTATGGCTACACCTTC

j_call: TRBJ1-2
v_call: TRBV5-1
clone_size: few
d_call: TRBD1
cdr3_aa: CASSADRDYGYTF
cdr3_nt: TGCGCCAGCAGCGCGGACAGGGACTATGGCTACACCTTC

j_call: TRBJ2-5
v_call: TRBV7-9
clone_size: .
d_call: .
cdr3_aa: CASSLPLTGETQYF
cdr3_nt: TGTGCCAGCAGCTTACCTCTGACTGGGGAGACCCAGTACTTC

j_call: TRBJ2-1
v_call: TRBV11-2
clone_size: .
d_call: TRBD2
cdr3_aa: CASSGRSGGAFNNEQFF
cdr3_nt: TGTGCCAGCAGCGGACGTAGCGGGGGGGCATTCAACAATGAGCAGTTCTTC

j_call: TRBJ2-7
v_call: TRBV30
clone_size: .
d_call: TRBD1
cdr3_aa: CAWSPPGQGAHEQYF
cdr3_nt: TGTGCCTGGAGTCCACCGGGACAGGGGGCTCACGAGCAGTACTTC

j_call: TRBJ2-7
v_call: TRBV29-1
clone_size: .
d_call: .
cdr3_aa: CSVGSRGGNEQYF
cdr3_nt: TGCAGCGTGGGGTCCCGAGGAGGGAACGAGCAGTACTTC

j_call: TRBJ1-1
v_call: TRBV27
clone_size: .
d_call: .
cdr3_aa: CASSFRGGDAEAFF
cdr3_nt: TGTGCCAGCAGTTTCCGCGGGGGCGACGCTGAAGCTTTCTTT